This T cell receptor beta chain was recorded in a study of CD8 T cells in ankylosing spondylitis. This CDR3 contains 16 residues. Germline V CDR1 and CDR2: SGHRS, YFSETQ. Unmatched junction bases numbered 4, after V lost 0 bases and J lost 4 bases. TCRdb fed the 5' RACE reads into MiXCR, producing one record per CDR3 protein. Counted here are approximately 540,000 distinct CDR3 sequences, about 13% occurring once; the ten biggest clones make up approximately 6.2%. General observations from the study: What appeared characteristic of ankylosing spondylitis blood was a TCR beta motif of under 10 highly homologous variants. Reportedly, significant enrichment of disease-linked clones occurred in matched ankylosing spondylitis synovial fluid.

This clonotype appeared a few times. The antigen remains unidentified. Input material: blood, either unsorted or a sorted T cell fraction (not recorded which). V and J are TRBV5-1 and TRBJ2-3, with 11 bases aligning to TRBD2. The clonotype was recovered from a male donor with ankylosing spondylitis. The CDR3 sequence is CASSLVSGRGADTQYF. The CDR3 region has the DNA TGCGCCAGCAGCTTGGTTAGCGGGAGGGGCGCAGATACGCAGTATTTT. Together with reference TRBV5-1 and TRBJ2-3, the CDR3 gives the full variable domain: KAGVTQTPRYLIKTRGQQVTLSCSPISGHRSVSWYQQTPGQGLQFLFEYFSETQRNKGNFPGRFSGRQFSNSRSEMNVSTLELGDSALYLCASSLVSGRGADTQYFGPGTRLTVL.